Described below is a single TCR beta chain sequence and its context. The source of the sample is a study of blood T cell repertoires in COVID-19. The overall study: The samples span acute and convalescent COVID-19 from the United States, Italy and Spain. T cells, B-cell-depleted T cells, or PBMCs provided the cDNA or gDNA that served as material.

In the authors' methods: By means of reference gene primer amplification, nucleated cell counts were estimated. Libraries were prepared by immunoSEQ multiplex PCR; TCRdb keeps only in-frame clonotypes and omits some of them. V and J calls and clone size are copied from that table; D and trimming were computed from the DNA. The table has over 200,000 clones, roughly nine tenths seen once; the top ten hold around 0.84%. V trimming: 0 bases; J trimming: 0 bases; junction bases outside the gene matches: 4. Germline values: CDR1 SGHRS, CDR2 YFSETQ. CDR3 size: 17 residues. The chain carries TRBV5-1 and TRBJ2-2; 8 positions agree with TRBD2. This sequence was found in a man aged 60 to 75 with COVID-19, enrolled during active disease. The material sequenced was peripheral blood. Here the CDR3 DNA reads TGCGCCAGCAGCTTGGTTAGCGGGAATTCGAACACCGGGGAGCTGTTTTTT. This translates into CASSLVSGNSNTGELFF.